The text below deals with one T cell receptor beta chain. The target antigen is unknown. This sample stems from a study of T cell responses to AZD1222 COVID-19 vaccine. Study in general: It was second doses at about 4 or about 12 weeks that were pooled.

Method: immunoSEQ multiplex PCR; TCRdb's copy keeps in-frame clones and lacks some. Among some 150,000 clones listed, around 90% were seen once. The CDR3 has 13 amino acids. Germline V gives CDR1 SGHRS, CDR2 YFSETQ. With 2 bases removed from V and 1 base from J, the gap between germline ends came to 3 bases. Study results and caveats: White British donors predominated, females outnumbered males, and clonal diversity was possibly underestimated. Scientists sampled the repertoires only once the peak T cell response had passed. Vaccination with two AZD1222 doses was followed by a rise in Spike-specific TCR breadth and depth.

The sequences come from peripheral blood, collected on day 0 of AZD1222 vaccination. The J gene is TRBJ2-2, the V gene TRBV5-1; D gene uncertain. The receptor was isolated from an adult in good health. This CDR3 reads CASSLGNTGELFF. The CDR3 DNA reads TGCGCCAGCAGCTTAGGGAACACCGGGGAGCTGTTTTTT.